What follows are 8 T cell receptor beta chains derived from one specimen sequenced in a study of blood T cell repertoires in COVID-19. Generated by immunoSEQ multiplex PCR, the TCRdb table keeps only in-frame clones and is missing some. The table shows approximately 250,000 clones, with around 78% occurring only once. The sample was peripheral blood. These receptor sequences come from a man aged 60 to 69 who had recovered from COVID-19.

The chain carries TRBV3-1 (or the pseudogene TRBV3-2) and TRBJ2-5; D perhaps matches TRBD1 (5 bases). The V gene's germline CDR1 is LGHDT and CDR2 YNNKEL (reference sequence). The V and J ends lost 0 bases and 5 bases respectively, with 16 bases between them. The CDR3 spans 16 residues. The CDR3 DNA is TGTGCCAGCAGCCAAGAGTCGTACAGTTCAGGGGAGACCCAGTACTTC. It yields the protein CASSQESYSSGETQYF.

This clone is a singleton in its sample. V gene TRBV5-6 combines with J gene TRBJ1-3, with D possibly matching TRBD1 (5 bases). The CDR3 covers 16 residues. V lost 3 bases, J lost 0 bases, and 13 bases lay in between. The germline gives CDR1 SGHDT, CDR2 YYEEEE. In DNA, the CDR3 is TGTGCCAGCAGCTGGGGAGGGGAGACCTCTGGAAACACCATATATTTT. As protein: CASSWGGETSGNTIYF.

Here the CDR3 reads CASSAEGSGFYEQYF. In DNA form, the CDR3 reads TGTGCCAGCAGCGCCGAGGGTAGCGGGTTCTACGAGCAGTACTTC. V is TRBV7-2 and J is TRBJ2-7; 7 nucleotides match TRBD2. Germline values: CDR1 SGHTA, CDR2 FQGNSA. CDR3 length equals 15 residues. J gave up 3 bases and V 5 bases, and 10 bases lay outside the gene matches.

The chain is built from TRBV18 and TRBJ2-1; possibly TRBD2 for D (5 bases). Per germline, CDR1 KGHSH and CDR2 LQKENI. V dropped 0 bases and J dropped 7 bases, with 19 bases sitting between them. The CDR3 covers 17 residues. The CDR3 bases are TGTGCCAGCTCACCACCCGGTACCGCTTCTCCGGGAAATGAGCAGTTCTTC. Protein sequence: CASSPPGTASPGNEQFF.

J is TRBJ2-3 and V is TRBV11-2; no clear D gene. CDR3 size: 13 residues. Germline V gene sequence: CDR1 SGHAT, CDR2 FQNNGV. Trimming took off 0 bases at V and 5 bases at J, with 6 bases between the two ends. The CDR3 reads CASSLDRRDTQYF. CDR3 in DNA: TGTGCCAGCAGCTTAGACAGAAGAGATACGCAGTATTTT.

CDR3: CAGAMDRYSGNTIYF. The CDR3 DNA reads TGTGCCGGCGCCATGGACAGATACTCTGGAAACACCATATATTTT. The chain employs TRBV19 and TRBJ1-3, with D maybe TRBD1 (6 bases). Trimming removed 11 bases from V and 0 bases from J, with 17 bases in between. The CDR3 runs 15 residues. Germline CDR1 is LNHDA and CDR2 is SQIVND (reference sequence).

The rearrangement links TRBV7-9 to TRBJ1-3; 9 bases line up with TRBD1. Germline trimming cut 5 bases from V and 3 bases from J; bases unmatched to any gene: 8. Germline V gives CDR1 SEHNR, CDR2 FQNEAQ (reference sequence). The CDR3 is made up of 16 amino acids. This CDR3 is CASSRDRGTDGNTIYF. In DNA, the CDR3 is TGTGCCAGCAGCCGAGACAGGGGGACGGATGGAAACACCATATATTTT. The full variable domain, its missing parts supplied by reference TRBV7-9 and TRBJ1-3, is DTGVSQNPRHKITKRGQNVTFRCDPISEHNRLYWYRQTLGQGPEFLTYFQNEAQLEKSRLLSDRFSAERPKGSFSTLEIQRTEQGDSAMYLCASSRDRGTDGNTIYFGEGSWLTVV.

The J gene is TRBJ1-2, the V gene TRBV6-1; 7 bases match TRBD1. With 2 bases clipped from V and 8 bases from J, the junction kept 11 bases outside the gene matches. Germline CDR1 MNHNS, CDR2 SASEGT. This CDR3 comprises 15 residues. CDR3 coding DNA: TGTGCCAGCAGTGAAAGGGGGAGACAGGGAGGCGGCTACACCTTC. Translated, it gives CASSERGRQGGGYTF.